This T cell receptor (beta chain) was identified in a study of shared clonotypes between healthy human individuals. Findings of the study overall: Clonotype sharing across donors was expected to vary with sequencing depth. In a handful of donors, around 5% of naive CD4 clonotypes appeared in common.

Deep was the level at which the assay was run. Assay used: immunoSEQ multiplex PCR; TCRdb lists only in-frame clones, some missing. The data contain 2,500,000 or so clones, about 92% of them seen just once; the ten biggest clones take up over 0.12%. A CD45RA+ naive subset and a CD45RA-negative memory subset were split from CD4+ cells. V shed 6 bases and J shed 0 bases, with 8 bases lying between them. The CDR3 has 13 amino acids. Per germline, CDR1 SGHTA and CDR2 FQGNSA. A word on this clone: What it binds is not known.

Input material: naive CD4+ T cells sorted from blood. Described subset: CD45RA+ positively selected. This chain links TRBV7-2 with TRBJ2-5; TRBD2 might be the D (5 bases). This receptor was obtained from a man aged 18 to 29 in good health. CDR3 sequence reads: CASSREYQETQYF. CDR3 sequence (DNA): TGTGCCAGCAGTAGGGAGTACCAAGAGACCCAGTACTTC.